These 20 T cell receptor beta chains were sequenced from one sample in a study of blood T cell repertoires in COVID-19. Sequencing used immunoSEQ multiplex PCR; TCRdb keeps in-frame clones, though not all of them. The sample shows about 220,000 clones, around 80% of them seen only once. Sequenced sample: peripheral blood. The receptors stem from a man aged 30 to 45 with active or convalescent COVID-19.

J is TRBJ1-1 and V is TRBV28, with TRBD1 matching 8 bases. V gave up 7 bases and J gave up 1 base; unmatched junction bases: 5. Germline CDR1 is MDHEN and CDR2 is SYDVKM. The CDR3 is 14 amino acids. CDR3 residues: CASTRQGRNTEAFF. The CDR3 DNA reads TGTGCCAGCACCCGACAGGGGAGGAACACTGAAGCTTTCTTT.

The chain combines TRBV6-5 with TRBJ1-1; 7 bases are a match to TRBD1. Germline V CDR1 and CDR2: MNHEY, SVGAGI. There are 15 residues in the CDR3. The J segment lost 4 bases and the V segment lost 5 bases, leaving 10 bases of the junction unmatched. Here the CDR3 DNA reads TGTGCCAGCAGTCCTCGACAGGGCGGGCGCACTGAAGCTTTCTTT. This encodes CASSPRQGGRTEAFF.

The chain carries TRBV6-2 or TRBV6-3 and TRBJ1-3; 7 bases are shared with TRBD1. With V trimmed by 2 bases and J by 7 bases, 11 bases remained unmatched. Germline CDR1 MNHEY, CDR2 SVGEGT. CDR3 length equals 16 residues. Here the CDR3 DNA reads TGTGCCAGCAGTTACAGTCGGGACAGCGCACGGAACACCATATATTTT. Amino acids: CASSYSRDSARNTIYF.

V usage is TRBV7-9 and J usage is TRBJ2-7, with D possibly being TRBD1 (7 bases). The length of the CDR3 is 13 residues. Germline V gene data show CDR1 as SEHNR and CDR2 as FQNEAQ (reference sequence). Trimming removed 5 bases from V and 6 bases from J, with 14 bases in between. The CDR3: CASSRQGGSEQYF. CDR3 DNA sequence: TGTGCCAGCAGCCGACAGGGAGGCTCCGAGCAGTACTTC.

The gene calls are TRBV6-5 and TRBJ1-1; 7 bases are shared with TRBD1. Germline CDR1 reads MNHEY; CDR2 reads SVGAGI. V trimming: 0 bases; J trimming: 11 bases; junction bases outside the gene matches: 3. The CDR3 spans 12 residues. The CDR3: CASSYSTGWAFF. The CDR3 DNA is TGTGCCAGCAGTTACTCGACAGGGTGGGCTTTCTTT.

The chain employs TRBV11-2 and TRBJ2-1, with TRBD1 matching 10 bases. The CDR3 covers 18 residues. J gave up 4 bases and V 3 bases, and 12 bases lay outside the gene matches. Per the germline V gene, CDR1 is SGHAT and CDR2 is FQNNGV. CDR3 DNA: TGTGCCAGCAGCTTCCCCCGACAGGGGGCGCGTTCTTACAATGAGCAGTTCTTC. Residues: CASSFPRQGARSYNEQFF. Supplemented by reference TRBV11-2 and TRBJ2-1, the full variable domain reads EAGVAQSPRYKIIEKRQSVAFWCNPISGHATLYWYQQILGQGPKLLIQFQNNGVVDDSQLPKDRFSAERLKGVDSTLKIQPAKLEDSAVYLCASSFPRQGARSYNEQFFGPGTRLTVL.

The CDR3 here is CASSSPGQGNYGYTF. Here the CDR3 DNA reads TGTGCCAGCAGTTCACCGGGACAGGGGAACTATGGCTACACCTTC. The rearrangement links TRBV28 to TRBJ1-2; 10 positions match TRBD1. V lost 4 bases, J lost 2 bases, and 4 bases stayed unmatched. Germline CDR1 is MDHEN and CDR2 is SYDVKM. CDR3 length: 15 amino acids.

The chain carries TRBV28 and TRBJ2-3, with D maybe TRBD2 (5 bases). Germline V gives CDR1 MDHEN, CDR2 SYDVKM. Trimming removed 10 bases at V and 7 bases at J, with 15 bases between. The length of the CDR3 is 12 residues. CDR3: CATLTRRNTQYF. The CDR3 DNA sequence: TGTGCCACCCTAACAAGGAGGAATACGCAGTATTTT. The full variable domain, in which reference TRBV28 and TRBJ2-3 provide the parts outside the CDR3, is DVKVTQSSRYLVKRTGEKVFLECVQDMDHENMFWYRQDPGLGLRLIYFSYDVKMKEKGDIPEGYSVSREKKERFSLILESASTNQTSMYLCATLTRRNTQYFGPGTRLTVL.

This sequence joins TRBV9 and TRBJ2-3; 10 positions agree with TRBD2. Per the germline V gene, CDR1 is SGDLS and CDR2 is YYNGEE. There are 16 residues in the CDR3. V gave up 0 bases and J gave up 2 bases; unmatched junction bases: 3. As DNA, the CDR3 is TGTGCCAGCAGCGTAGGAACTAGCGGGATCACAGATACGCAGTATTTT. Translated, it gives CASSVGTSGITDTQYF.

J is TRBJ1-1 and V is TRBV19, with 8 bases aligning to TRBD1. V was pared by 3 bases and J by 1 base, with 7 bases of the junction left unmatched. The V gene's germline CDR1 is LNHDA and CDR2 SQIVND (reference sequence). The CDR3 totals 16 residues. The chain's CDR3 is CASSIGTGRRNTEAFF. For the CDR3, the DNA is TGTGCCAGTAGTATCGGGACAGGACGGAGGAACACTGAAGCTTTCTTT. Complete variable domain (other parts from reference TRBV19 and TRBJ1-1): DGGITQSPKYLFRKEGQNVTLSCEQNLNHDAMYWYRQDPGQGLRLIYYSQIVNDFQKGDIAEGYSVSREKKESFPLTVTSAQKNPTAFYLCASSIGTGRRNTEAFFGQGTRLTVV.

This chain uses TRBV28 with TRBJ1-6; TRBD1 matches at 8 bases. CDR3 size: 14 residues. V lost 7 bases and J lost 10; bases outside the gene matches: 9. Germline-derived CDR1 and CDR2 are MDHEN and SYDVKM. The CDR3 region is CASITGTGESPLHF. The CDR3, as DNA: TGTGCCAGCATTACCGGGACAGGAGAATCACCCCTCCACTTT.

The chain has TRBV28 and TRBJ2-3; maybe TRBD1 (5 bases). V was trimmed by 6 bases and J by 1 base, leaving 11 bases between them. The CDR3 has 14 amino acids. Germline V gene data show CDR1 as MDHEN and CDR2 as SYDVKM. The CDR3 DNA follows: TGTGCCAGCAGCCTAGGGGTCCGCACAGATACGCAGTATTTT. It specifies CASSLGVRTDTQYF. The full variable domain, in which reference TRBV28 and TRBJ2-3 provide the parts outside the CDR3, is DVKVTQSSRYLVKRTGEKVFLECVQDMDHENMFWYRQDPGLGLRLIYFSYDVKMKEKGDIPEGYSVSREKKERFSLILESASTNQTSMYLCASSLGVRTDTQYFGPGTRLTVL.

This clone was found once. The V call is TRBV6-2 or TRBV6-3, the J call TRBJ2-7; D is unresolved. This CDR3 spans 12 amino acids. Between the trimmed V and J ends, which lost 6 bases and 4 bases, there was a span of 10 bases. Germline assignment: CDR1 MNHEY and CDR2 SVGEGT. In nucleotides, the CDR3 is TGTGCCAGCAGCCTACCTCGGTACGAGCAGTACTTC. This codes for CASSLPRYEQYF.

V and J are TRBV5-8 and TRBJ1-3, with D maybe TRBD1 (5 bases). Germline V gives CDR1 SGHTS, CDR2 YDEGEE. Trimming removed 3 bases from V and 1 base from J, with 14 bases in between. This CDR3 comprises 16 residues. The CDR3 DNA sequence: TGTGCCAGCAGCTACCTGGCACGGGGGTCTGGAAACACCATATATTTT. Residues: CASSYLARGSGNTIYF.

CDR3 nucleotides: TGTGCCAGCAGCACCAGACTAGCGCGAGAGCAGTACTTC. This encodes CASSTRLAREQYF. V gene TRBV7-2 combines with J gene TRBJ2-7; 8 bases agree with TRBD2. This CDR3 contains 13 residues. The J segment lost 7 bases and the V segment lost 5 bases, leaving 7 bases of the junction unmatched. Germline CDR1 is SGHTA and CDR2 is FQGNSA.

The chain joins TRBV5-1 to TRBJ2-7; 12 bases line up with TRBD2. The germline CDR1 and CDR2 sequences are SGHRS and YFSETQ. The CDR3 has 15 residues. V shed 4 bases, J shed 2 bases, and the junction held 4 bases outside the gene matches. The CDR3 DNA reads TGCGCCAGCAGCCTCGGACTAGCGGGGACCTACGAGCAGTACTTC. Its protein is CASSLGLAGTYEQYF.

The rearrangement joins TRBV14 to TRBJ1-2; TRBD1 matches 10 bases. This CDR3 has 15 amino acids. The germline CDR1 and CDR2 sequences are SGHDN and FVKESK. Losses at the gene ends were 0 bases for V and 6 bases for J; bases not matched to a gene: 4. CDR3 loop: CASSQDLDRGHGYTF. In DNA form, the CDR3 reads TGTGCCAGCAGCCAAGATCTTGACAGGGGGCATGGCTACACCTTC.

The chain joins TRBV10-2 to TRBJ1-1; the match to TRBD1 covers 10 bases. The CDR3 is 15 residues long. CDR1 and CDR2 (germline): WSHSY, SAAADI. V dropped 8 bases and J dropped 0; count of bases not matched to a gene: 6. The CDR3 loop reads CASRRTGGMNTEAFF. Written as DNA, the CDR3 is TGCGCCAGCCGGCGGACAGGGGGTATGAACACTGAAGCTTTCTTT.

The table lists this clone with a few counts. The rearrangement uses TRBV28 and TRBJ1-2; D unresolved. Germline CDR1 is MDHEN and CDR2 is SYDVKM. V was cut by 5 bases and J by 3 bases, with 7 bases left in between. This CDR3 has 12 residues. The CDR3 sequence is CASSLYDYGYTF. The CDR3 DNA follows: TGTGCCAGCAGTCTCTATGACTATGGCTACACCTTC.

The gene calls are TRBV4-3 and TRBJ2-3; the match to TRBD1 covers 7 bases. V lost 0 bases, J lost 1 base, and 7 bases stayed unmatched. The germline gives CDR1 LGHNA, CDR2 YSLEER. The CDR3 contains 17 residues. The CDR3 protein is CASSQEIPGTGTDTQYF. The CDR3 DNA reads TGCGCCAGCAGCCAAGAAATCCCCGGGACAGGCACAGATACGCAGTATTTT.